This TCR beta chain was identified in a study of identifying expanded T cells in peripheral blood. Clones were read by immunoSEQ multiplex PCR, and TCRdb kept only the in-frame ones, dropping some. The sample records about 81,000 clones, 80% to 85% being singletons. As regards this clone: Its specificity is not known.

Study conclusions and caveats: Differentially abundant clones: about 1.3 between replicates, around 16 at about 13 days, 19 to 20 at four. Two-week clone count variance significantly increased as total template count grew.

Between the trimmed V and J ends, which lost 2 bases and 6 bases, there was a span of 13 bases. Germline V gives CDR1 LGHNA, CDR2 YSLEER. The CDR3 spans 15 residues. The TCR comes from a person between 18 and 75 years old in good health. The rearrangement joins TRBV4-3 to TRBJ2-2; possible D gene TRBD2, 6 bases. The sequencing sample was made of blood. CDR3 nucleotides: TGCGCCAGCAGCCAAAATACCGGGAGCGCCGGGGAGCTGTTTTTT. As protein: CASSQNTGSAGELFF.